This T cell receptor (beta chain) was found in a study of blood T cell repertoires in COVID-19. Overall study context: Material from acute and convalescent COVID-19 was sourced from the United States, Italy and Spain. The analysed material was cDNA or gDNA that came from T cells, B-cell-depleted T cells, or PBMCs.

The sample holds one count of this clone. Per the study methods: Reference gene primer amplification gave estimated nucleated cell counts. Generated by immunoSEQ multiplex PCR, the TCRdb table keeps only in-frame clones and is missing some. Clone size and V and J calls were adopted from that table, with D and trimming inferred from the DNA. The profile shows around 87,000 clones, about 90% of them singletons. Sequenced sample: peripheral blood. This TCR was recovered from a human donor with active COVID-19. The donor label of this sample is uncertain.

CDR3 coding DNA: TGCGCCAGCAGCCAAGAGGCGCAAGCGGGGGAAATAGGTGAGCAGTTCTTC. Amino acids: CASSQEAQAGEIGEQFF. The chain recombines TRBV4-3 with TRBJ2-1, with TRBD2 matching 8 bases. Germline V gives CDR1 LGHNA, CDR2 YSLEER. V was clipped by 0 bases and J by 9 bases; unmatched bases: 13. This CDR3 is built from 17 residues.